The 23 T cell receptor beta chains presented below share a single source sample, sequenced in a study of response to subunit inactivated influenza vaccine. TCRdb independently ran MiXCR on the RT-PCR reads; one entry per CDR3 protein. The profile shows approximately 500,000 distinct CDR3 sequences, 10% to 15% of them singletons. Sequenced material: PBMCs from blood, taken 35 to 45 days after vaccination. The source of these receptors is a man aged 50 or older who received an inactivated influenza vaccine.

V usage is TRBV6-5 and J usage is TRBJ2-5, with TRBD1 identical over 10 bases. Per the germline V gene, CDR1 is MNHEY and CDR2 is SVGAGI. The length of the CDR3 is 15 residues. Trimming at V came to 4 bases and at J to 5 bases, leaving 7 bases not matched to a gene. CDR3 residues: CASSSRDRGGETQYF. CDR3 bases: TGTGCCAGCAGTTCCCGGGACAGGGGAGGGGAGACCCAGTACTTC.

This clonotype was recorded a few times. The rearrangement uses TRBV5-1 and TRBJ2-3, with 7 bases that match TRBD2. CDR3 length: 18 residues. The germline V gene encodes CDR1 SGHRS and CDR2 YFSETQ. J gave up 0 bases and V 2 bases, and 12 bases lay outside the gene matches. The chain's CDR3 is CASSFGLAETFSTDTQYF. DNA for the CDR3: TGCGCCAGCAGCTTCGGGCTAGCGGAGACCTTTAGCACAGATACGCAGTATTTT. Variable domain in full (rest from reference TRBV5-1 and TRBJ2-3): KAGVTQTPRYLIKTRGQQVTLSCSPISGHRSVSWYQQTPGQGLQFLFEYFSETQRNKGNFPGRFSGRQFSNSRSEMNVSTLELGDSALYLCASSFGLAETFSTDTQYFGPGTRLTVL.

J is TRBJ1-1 and V is TRBV18; D is unclear. The length of the CDR3 is 14 residues. V lost 2 bases and J lost 1, with 8 bases in between. Germline-derived CDR1 and CDR2 are KGHSH and LQKENI. CDR3 nucleotide sequence: TGTGCCAGCTCACCAACTGCGGGGAACACTGAAGCTTTCTTT. It is translated as CASSPTAGNTEAFF.

Many counts were recorded for this clonotype. The V call is TRBV29-1, the J call TRBJ1-5; possibly TRBD1 for D (6 bases). The germline CDR1 and CDR2 sequences are SQVTM and ANQGSEA. The CDR3 loop spans 13 amino acids. Trimming cost V 4 bases and J 3 bases, with 10 bases left between them. The CDR3 spells CSVAKGVNQPQHF. CDR3 coding DNA: TGCAGCGTTGCCAAGGGGGTCAATCAGCCCCAGCATTTT.

The chain recombines TRBV25-1 with TRBJ2-1; 8 bases align to TRBD2. The length of the CDR3 is 16 residues. V shed 2 bases, J shed 5 bases, and the junction held 8 bases outside the gene matches. Germline CDR1 reads MGHDK; CDR2 reads SYGVNS. For the CDR3, the DNA is TGTGCCAGCAGTGAAGATGGAGCGGGAGCCCACAATGAGCAGTTCTTC. Translated: CASSEDGAGAHNEQFF.

This rearrangement joins TRBV4-3 to TRBJ2-5; TRBD1 matches at 7 bases. CDR3 length: 16 residues. Germline values: CDR1 LGHNA, CDR2 YSLEER. V dropped 0 bases and J dropped 5; count of bases not matched to a gene: 9. The CDR3 region has the DNA TGCGCCAGCAGCCAAGATCGCAAGGGGGCTGAGGAGACCCAGTACTTC. Translation gives CASSQDRKGAEETQYF.

This clonotype was seen more than once but under ten times. The gene calls are TRBV7-2 and TRBJ2-3; the match to TRBD2 covers 7 bases. Germline trimming cut 5 bases from V and 3 bases from J; bases unmatched to any gene: 8. The length of the CDR3 is 15 residues. CDR1 SGHTA and CDR2 FQGNSA come from the germline V gene. CDR3 nucleotide sequence: TGTGCCAGCAGCGCCGGGAGGACCCTAACAGATACGCAGTATTTT. Residues: CASSAGRTLTDTQYF.

The V gene is TRBV20-1, the J gene TRBJ2-7, with 10 bases aligning to TRBD1. CDR1 and CDR2 from the germline V gene are DFQATT and SNEGSKA (reference sequence). With V trimmed by 3 bases and J by 5 bases, 7 bases remained unmatched. The CDR3 sequence is 14 residues long. CDR3 coding DNA: TGCAGTGCTAGGACCGGGACAGGGGCTAACGAGCAGTACTTC. Encoded protein: CSARTGTGANEQYF.

The J gene is TRBJ2-1, the V gene TRBV18, with 7 bases identical to TRBD2. The CDR3 is 12 residues long. Germline values: CDR1 KGHSH, CDR2 LQKENI. Losses at the gene ends were 8 bases for V and 5 bases for J; bases not matched to a gene: 3. The CDR3 DNA follows: TGTGCCAGCCGGCTAGCGGACAATGAGCAGTTCTTC. It specifies CASRLADNEQFF.

The chain has TRBV6-1 and TRBJ2-1; TRBD2 is a possible D gene (5 bases). Germline CDR1 reads MNHNS; CDR2 reads SASEGT. This CDR3 comprises 11 residues. V was shortened by 1 base and J by 14 bases, with 9 bases between the two germline ends. DNA of the CDR3: TGTGCCAGCAGTGAAGACCCGAGGGAGTTCTTC. Translated, it gives CASSEDPREFF.

DNA for the CDR3: TGTGCCACCAGTGACCCGAACACCCTCCGGGGTCGCACCGGGGAGCTGTTTTTT. Amino acid sequence: CATSDPNTLRGRTGELFF. The rearrangement links TRBV24-1 to TRBJ2-2; D may be TRBD2 (5 bases). V was cut by 4 bases and J by 4 bases, with 21 bases left in between. The V gene's germline CDR1 is KGHDR and CDR2 SFDVKD. The CDR3 covers 18 residues.

The chain carries TRBV10-3 and TRBJ2-7, with 9 bases identical to TRBD1. The J segment lost 6 bases and the V segment lost 9 bases, leaving 9 bases of the junction unmatched. Germline V gives CDR1 ENHRY, CDR2 SYGVKD. CDR3 length: 13 amino acids. This CDR3 is CAIKGQGDAEQYF. The CDR3 nucleotides are TGTGCCATAAAGGGACAGGGCGACGCCGAGCAGTACTTC.

This clonotype was picked up many times. The chain has TRBV6-1 and TRBJ1-6; TRBD1 might be the D (6 bases). Germline values: CDR1 MNHNS, CDR2 SASEGT. The ends were cut back, 5 bases at V and 10 bases at J, with 15 bases in the middle. The CDR3 totals 14 residues. Here the CDR3 DNA reads TGTGCCAGCAGTATGGACAGCATGGACTCACCCCTCCACTTT. As protein: CASSMDSMDSPLHF.

This clonotype was found many times. The rearrangement uses TRBV7-2 and TRBJ2-7; D tentatively fits TRBD1 or TRBD2 (5 bases each). CDR3 length: 14 residues. V was cut by 4 bases and J by 4 bases, with 14 bases left in between. CDR1 and CDR2 (germline): SGHTA, FQGNSA. The CDR3 bases are TGTGCCAGCAGCTCAGGGACCCTTCTTTACGAGCAGTACTTC. Encoded protein: CASSSGTLLYEQYF.

The gene calls are TRBV7-6 and TRBJ2-1, with 7 positions matching TRBD1. This CDR3 contains 15 residues. V lost 4 bases, J lost 4 bases, and 7 bases stayed unmatched. CDR1 and CDR2 (germline): SGHVS, FNYEAQ. The CDR3 region is CASSSQGQLYNEQFF. The CDR3 DNA follows: TGTGCCAGCAGCTCCCAGGGACAGCTATACAATGAGCAGTTCTTC.

The chain joins TRBV4-3 to TRBJ2-3; 8 bases line up with TRBD2. The CDR3 extends over 17 amino acids. Germline V gene sequence: CDR1 LGHNA, CDR2 YSLEER. V lost 0 bases, J lost 4 bases, and 9 bases stayed unmatched. Here the CDR3 DNA reads TGCGCCAGCAGCCAAGAATATCAAGCGGGAGTGTCAGATACGCAGTATTTT. Protein sequence: CASSQEYQAGVSDTQYF.

This clonotype was seen a few times. The chain uses TRBV20-1 and TRBJ2-1; 12 nucleotides agree with TRBD2. Germline V gene data show CDR1 as DFQATT and CDR2 as SNEGSKA (reference sequence). The CDR3 spans 17 residues. V was clipped by 3 bases and J by 5 bases; unmatched bases: 11. The CDR3 DNA is TGCAGTGCTAGGCGACTAGCGGGAGTCTCTAGGAACAATGAGCAGTTCTTC. Amino acids: CSARRLAGVSRNNEQFF.

J is TRBJ2-3 and V is TRBV11-1, with D possibly called TRBD1 or TRBD2 (5 bases each). The CDR3 is 13 amino acids. Germline lookup yields CDR1 SGHAT and CDR2 FQDESV (reference sequence). Deletions cut 5 bases from V and 5 bases from J, with 11 bases between. In nucleotides, the CDR3 is TGTGCCAGCAGCGGGGGTGCGGGAGATACGCAGTATTTT. Translated: CASSGGAGDTQYF.

A few counts support this clonotype. The chain carries TRBV9 and TRBJ2-5; possibly TRBD2 for D (6 bases). The germline CDR1 and CDR2 sequences are SGDLS and YYNGEE. V was clipped by 4 bases and J by 0 bases, with 13 bases between them. The CDR3 contains 15 residues. CDR3 nucleotides: TGTGCCAGCAGCACCGCCGGGACTCACCAAGAGACCCAGTACTTC. Its protein product is CASSTAGTHQETQYF.

This clonotype was picked up a small number of times. V is TRBV6-2 or TRBV6-3 and J is TRBJ2-2; 8 nucleotides match TRBD1. In germline, CDR1 is MNHEY, CDR2 SVGEGT. This CDR3 is built from 19 residues. Trimming removed 0 bases from V and 0 bases from J; junction bases left unmatched: 9. CDR3 coding DNA: TGTGCCAGCAGTTACTCACCGGCAGGGGGCCTATCGAACACCGGGGAGCTGTTTTTT. It codes for CASSYSPAGGLSNTGELFF.

The V and J genes are TRBV4-2 and TRBJ2-2; D gene unclear. V was shortened by 0 bases and J by 1 base, with 9 bases between the two germline ends. This CDR3 is built from 16 residues. CDR1 and CDR2 (germline): LGHNA, YNFKEQ. This CDR3 reads CASSQEFARNTGELFF. The CDR3 DNA follows: TGTGCCAGCAGCCAAGAATTCGCCCGGAACACCGGGGAGCTGTTTTTT.

In this sample, this clonotype turned up a few times. The chain couples TRBV5-1 to TRBJ2-7; perhaps TRBD2 as D (6 bases). Germline lookup yields CDR1 SGHRS and CDR2 YFSETQ. The CDR3 contains 14 residues. V lost 2 bases to trimming and J lost 3 bases, with 12 bases between them. This CDR3 reads CASSFGGSGYEQYF. CDR3 DNA: TGCGCCAGCAGCTTTGGAGGGAGTGGCTACGAGCAGTACTTC.

The rearrangement joins TRBV9 to TRBJ2-1, with TRBD1 identical over 9 bases. Germline V gene sequence: CDR1 SGDLS, CDR2 YYNGEE. After removal of 0 bases from V and 7 bases from J, the junction contained 5 bases not matched to a gene. This CDR3 spans 15 amino acids. CDR3: CASSVGGQGTNEQFF. The CDR3, as DNA: TGTGCCAGCAGCGTAGGTGGACAGGGGACGAATGAGCAGTTCTTC.